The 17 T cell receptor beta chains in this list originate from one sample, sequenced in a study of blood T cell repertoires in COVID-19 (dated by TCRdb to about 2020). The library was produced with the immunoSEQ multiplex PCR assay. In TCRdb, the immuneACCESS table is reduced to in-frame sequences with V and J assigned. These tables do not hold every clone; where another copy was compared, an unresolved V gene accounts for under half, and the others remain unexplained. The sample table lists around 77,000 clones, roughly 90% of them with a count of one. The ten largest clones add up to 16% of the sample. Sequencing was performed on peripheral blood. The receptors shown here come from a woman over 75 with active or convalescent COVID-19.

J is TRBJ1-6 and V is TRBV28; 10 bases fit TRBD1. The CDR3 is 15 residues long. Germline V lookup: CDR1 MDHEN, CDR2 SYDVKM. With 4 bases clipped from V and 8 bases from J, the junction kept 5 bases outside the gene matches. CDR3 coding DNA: TGTGCCAGCAGTTCAGCCGGGACAGGGGATTCACCCCTCCACTTT. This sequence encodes CASSSAGTGDSPLHF.

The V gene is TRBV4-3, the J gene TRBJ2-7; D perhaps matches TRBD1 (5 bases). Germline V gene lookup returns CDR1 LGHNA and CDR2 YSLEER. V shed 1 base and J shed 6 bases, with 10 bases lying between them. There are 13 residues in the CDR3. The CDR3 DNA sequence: TGCGCCAGCAGCCAAGGTTACAGGCGCGAGCAGTACTTC. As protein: CASSQGYRREQYF.

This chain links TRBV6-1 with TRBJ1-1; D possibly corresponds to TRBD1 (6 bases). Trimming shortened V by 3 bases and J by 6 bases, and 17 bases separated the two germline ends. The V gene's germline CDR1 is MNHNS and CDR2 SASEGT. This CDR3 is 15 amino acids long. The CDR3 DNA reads TGTGCCAGCAGTGATGGTGTGCAGGGGAGGGCTGAAGCTTTCTTT. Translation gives CASSDGVQGRAEAFF.

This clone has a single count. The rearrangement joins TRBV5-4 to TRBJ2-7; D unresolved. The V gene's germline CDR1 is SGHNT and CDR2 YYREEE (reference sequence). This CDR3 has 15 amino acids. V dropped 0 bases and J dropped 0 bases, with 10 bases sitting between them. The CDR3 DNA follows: TGTGCCAGCAGCTTGGGGCAGGAAAGCTCCTACGAGCAGTACTTC. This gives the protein CASSLGQESSYEQYF.

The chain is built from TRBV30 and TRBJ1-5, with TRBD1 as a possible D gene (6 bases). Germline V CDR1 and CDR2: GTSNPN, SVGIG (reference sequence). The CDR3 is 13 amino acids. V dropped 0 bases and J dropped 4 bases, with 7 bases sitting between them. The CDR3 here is CAWSVQGNQPQHF. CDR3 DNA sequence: TGTGCCTGGAGTGTACAGGGAAATCAGCCCCAGCATTTT.

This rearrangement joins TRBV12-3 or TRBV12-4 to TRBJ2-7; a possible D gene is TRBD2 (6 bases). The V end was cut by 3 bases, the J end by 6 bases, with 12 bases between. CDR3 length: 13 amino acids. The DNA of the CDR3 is TGTGCCAGCAGTTTTAATGGGGGACTCGAGCAGTACTTC. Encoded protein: CASSFNGGLEQYF.

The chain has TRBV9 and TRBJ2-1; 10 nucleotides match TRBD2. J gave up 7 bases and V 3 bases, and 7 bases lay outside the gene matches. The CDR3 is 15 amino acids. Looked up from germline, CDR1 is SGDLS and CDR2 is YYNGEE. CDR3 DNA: TGTGCCAGCAGCGCGACTAGCGGGCACTTTAATGAGCAGTTCTTC. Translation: CASSATSGHFNEQFF.

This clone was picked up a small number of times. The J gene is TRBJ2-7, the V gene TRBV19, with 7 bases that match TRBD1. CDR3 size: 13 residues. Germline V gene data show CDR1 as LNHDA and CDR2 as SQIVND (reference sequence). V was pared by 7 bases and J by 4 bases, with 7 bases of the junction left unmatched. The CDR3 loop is CASTPQTGYEQYF. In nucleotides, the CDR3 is TGTGCCAGTACCCCCCAGACAGGGTACGAGCAGTACTTC.

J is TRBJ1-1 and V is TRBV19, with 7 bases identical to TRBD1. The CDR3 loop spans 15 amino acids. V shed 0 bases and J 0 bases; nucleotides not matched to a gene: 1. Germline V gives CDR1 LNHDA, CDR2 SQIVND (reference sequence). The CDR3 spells CASSIDRGMNTEAFF. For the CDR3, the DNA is TGTGCCAGTAGTATAGACAGGGGGATGAACACTGAAGCTTTCTTT.

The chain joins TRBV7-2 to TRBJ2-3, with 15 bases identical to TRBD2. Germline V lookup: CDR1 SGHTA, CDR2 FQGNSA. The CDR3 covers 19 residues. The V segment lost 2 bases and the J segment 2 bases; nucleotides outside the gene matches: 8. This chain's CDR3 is CASSLLPGLAGGPTDTQYF. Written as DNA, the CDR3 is TGTGCCAGCAGCTTACTCCCGGGACTAGCGGGGGGCCCCACAGATACGCAGTATTTT.

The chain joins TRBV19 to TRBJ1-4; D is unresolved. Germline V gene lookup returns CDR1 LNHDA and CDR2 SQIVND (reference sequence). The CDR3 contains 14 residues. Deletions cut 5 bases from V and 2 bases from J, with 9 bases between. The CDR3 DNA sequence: TGTGCCAGTAGTGTCGCCGGGACTAATGAAAAACTGTTTTTT. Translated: CASSVAGTNEKLFF.

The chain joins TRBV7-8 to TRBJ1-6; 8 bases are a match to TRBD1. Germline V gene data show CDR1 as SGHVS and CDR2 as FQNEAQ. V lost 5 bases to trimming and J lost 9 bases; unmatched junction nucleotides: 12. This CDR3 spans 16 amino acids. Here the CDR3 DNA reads TGTGCCAGCAGCCCCGACAGGGGCCGTCGCGGTTCACCCCTCCACTTT. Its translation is CASSPDRGRRGSPLHF. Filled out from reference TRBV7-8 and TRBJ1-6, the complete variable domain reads GAGVSQSPRYKVAKRGQDVALRCDPISGHVSLFWYQQALGQGPEFLTYFQNEAQLDKSGLPSDRFFAERPEGSVSTLKIQRTQQEDSAVYLCASSPDRGRRGSPLHFGNGTRLTVT.

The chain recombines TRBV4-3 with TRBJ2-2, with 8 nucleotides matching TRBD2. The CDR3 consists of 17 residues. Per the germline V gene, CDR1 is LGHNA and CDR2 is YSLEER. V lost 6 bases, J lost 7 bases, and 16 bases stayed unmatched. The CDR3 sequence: CASSQNQGAGADGELFF. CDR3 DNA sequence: TGCGCCAGCAGTCAAAATCAGGGAGCGGGGGCTGACGGGGAGCTGTTTTTT.

The CDR3 DNA is TGTGCCAGCAGTCGGTCGGGACAGCTGGCCGGGGAGCTGTTTTTT. As protein: CASSRSGQLAGELFF. The J gene is TRBJ2-2, the V gene TRBV2; 7 bases are a match to TRBD1. The germline CDR1 and CDR2 sequences are SNHLY and FYNNEI. This CDR3 has 15 amino acids. J lost 6 bases, V lost 5 bases, and 9 bases had no gene match. The whole variable domain, filled in from reference TRBV2 and TRBJ2-2, reads EPEVTQTPSHQVTQMGQEVILRCVPISNHLYFYWYRQILGQKVEFLVSFYNNEISEKSEIFDDQFSVERPDGSNFTLKIRSTKLEDSAMYFCASSRSGQLAGELFFGEGSRLTVL.

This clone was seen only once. The CDR3 loop reads CASRSGTGGRFGSEQYF. In DNA form, the CDR3 reads TGTGCCAGCAGATCCGGGACAGGGGGCAGATTTGGTTCTGAGCAGTACTTC. The J gene is TRBJ2-7, the V gene TRBV5-4; TRBD1 matches 12 bases. Germline V gene sequence: CDR1 SGHNT, CDR2 YYREEE (reference sequence). Trimming cost V 5 bases and J 7 bases; bases outside gene matches: 16. The CDR3 is 17 amino acids.

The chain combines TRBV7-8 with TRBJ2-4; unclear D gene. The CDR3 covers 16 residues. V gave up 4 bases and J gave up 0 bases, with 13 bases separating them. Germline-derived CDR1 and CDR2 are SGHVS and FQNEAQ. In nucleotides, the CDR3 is TGTGCCAGCAGCTCTTACAGTTCGCTAGCCAAAAACATTCAGTACTTC. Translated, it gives CASSSYSSLAKNIQYF.

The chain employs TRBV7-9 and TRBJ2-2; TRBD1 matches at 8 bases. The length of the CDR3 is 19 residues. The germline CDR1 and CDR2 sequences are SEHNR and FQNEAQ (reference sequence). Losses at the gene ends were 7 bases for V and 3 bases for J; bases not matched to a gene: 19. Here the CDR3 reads CASTLSFGQGAVYTGELFF. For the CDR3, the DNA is TGTGCCAGCACCCTATCGTTTGGGCAGGGGGCTGTTTACACCGGGGAGCTGTTTTTT.